Listed below are T cell receptor beta chains from one sample, sequenced in a study of T-cell reconstitution after alpha-beta-depleted transplantation in children. TCRdb independently ran MiXCR on the PCR reads; one entry per CDR3 protein. This sample has some 300,000 distinct CDR3 sequences; less than 9.5% occur once, and the top ten carry approximately 9.6%. The source material was peripheral blood, sampled 360 days after TCRalphabeta/CD19-depleted stem cell transplant. The source of these receptors is a female patient aged 2-9 years who had a stem cell transplant for Fanconi anemia, so the T cells may come from the graft donor. CDR3s include the opening cysteine and the closing phenylalanine or tryptophan. The order of the fields is V gene, J gene, D gene, CDR3 length, clone size, CDR3 DNA, CDR3 protein. A D gene is named only where the DNA matches it firmly. Expanded clones are given a class, and other clones once, few, many or no size at all.

V: TRBV7-9
J: TRBJ2-7
D: -
length: 13
size: -
DNA: TGTGCCAGCAGCCCCCTGGTGGATTACGAGCAGTACTTC
CDR3: CASSPLVDYEQYF

V: TRBV28
J: TRBJ2-1
D: TRBD1
length: 13
size: many
DNA: TGTGCCAGTTTTTACACAGGGGATAATGAGCAGTTCTTC
CDR3: CASFYTGDNEQFF

V: TRBV29-1
J: TRBJ2-3
D: -
length: 15
size: many
DNA: TGCAGCGTTGAAGACCCCAGGGCTAGCACAGATACGCAGTATTTT
CDR3: CSVEDPRASTDTQYF

V: TRBV5-1
J: TRBJ2-7
D: TRBD1
length: 14
size: many
DNA: TGCGCCAGCAGCCACCGGGACAGGGGCTACGAGCAGTACTTC
CDR3: CASSHRDRGYEQYF

V: TRBV28
J: TRBJ1-2
D: -
length: 15
size: -
DNA: TGTGCCAGCAGTTTAAGGAGGGGCGGATACTATGGCTACACCTTC
CDR3: CASSLRRGGYYGYTF

V: TRBV7-2
J: TRBJ2-7
D: TRBD2
length: 12
size: -
DNA: TGTGCCAGCAGCCCTCCGGGAGGCGAGCAGTACTTC
CDR3: CASSPPGGEQYF

V: TRBV7-2
J: TRBJ2-3
D: TRBD2
length: 16
size: many
DNA: TGTGCCAGCAGCCCTAGAGGACTAGCGAACACAGATACGCAGTATTTT
CDR3: CASSPRGLANTDTQYF

V: TRBV7-8
J: TRBJ1-1
D: -
length: 13
size: many
DNA: TGTGCCAGCAGCTTAATACAGGACACTGAAGCTTTCTTT
CDR3: CASSLIQDTEAFF

V: TRBV3-1
J: TRBJ2-1
D: -
length: 14
size: -
DNA: TGTGCCAGCAGCCAAGTGACGGGGTGGGGTGAGCAGTTCTTC
CDR3: CASSQVTGWGEQFF

V: TRBV2
J: TRBJ2-7
D: -
length: 13
size: many
DNA: TGTGCCAGCAGGCTGGACCTGACCTACGAGCAGTACTTC
CDR3: CASRLDLTYEQYF

V: TRBV3-1
J: TRBJ2-5
D: -
length: 15
size: many
DNA: TGTGCCAGCAGCCCCATTGCGGGGACTTTGGGGACCCAGTACTTC
CDR3: CASSPIAGTLGTQYF

V: TRBV27
J: TRBJ1-6
D: TRBD1
length: 16
size: many
DNA: TGTGCCAGCAGGGGCGGGAAGGGGGCATATAATTCACCCCTCCACTTT
CDR3: CASRGGKGAYNSPLHF

V: TRBV4-3
J: TRBJ1-5
D: -
length: 17
size: -
DNA: TGCGCCAGCAGCCAAGTTTTAACCGGGACATGGGGTCAGCCCCAGCATTTT
CDR3: CASSQVLTGTWGQPQHF

V: TRBV12-3/TRBV12-4
J: TRBJ1-1
D: -
length: 14
size: many
DNA: TGTGCCAGCAGTTTCGACAGCTTGAACACTGAAGCTTTCTTT
CDR3: CASSFDSLNTEAFF

V: TRBV7-2
J: TRBJ1-1
D: -
length: 14
size: many
DNA: TGTGCCAGCAGCGACAAGGCTCCGAACACTGAAGCTTTCTTT
CDR3: CASSDKAPNTEAFF

V: TRBV19
J: TRBJ1-1
D: -
length: 13
size: -
DNA: TGTGCCAGTAGTATAAGTTTCTCGGAGCGAGCTTTCTTT
CDR3: CASSISFSERAFF

V: TRBV7-2
J: TRBJ1-1
D: -
length: 14
size: -
DNA: TGTGCCAGCAGCTCAAAGTGGGGGGGCACTGAAGCTTTCTTT
CDR3: CASSSKWGGTEAFF